This T cell receptor beta chain was obtained from a study of cytomegalovirus exposure and HLA in healthy donors (dated by TCRdb to about 2017). For the wider study: An earlier analysis of some 600 of the donors reported approximately 260 Gb of sequence data and 95 million to 140 million unique TCR beta sequences obtained from roughly 170 million T cells. An early release that covered fewer than 750 HLA-typed donors contained around 300 gigabases of sequencing data and around 80 million unique TCR sequences. The genetic ancestry cluster associated with self-reported Caucasian donors included 81% of the approximately 400 genotyped donors. The study was designed to test whether signatures of past pathogen exposure could be identified by cataloging public T cell receptors. The study used immunosequencing to profile the T cell repertoires of approximately 640 subjects and linked those repertoires to cytomegalovirus serostatus. Besides the first cohort of 550 to 750 subjects, a separate validation cohort made up of roughly 120 different subjects was used. To predict cytomegalovirus infection status, the study brought together high-throughput TCR immunosequencing, statistical association of individual TCRs with disease status, and machine learning. A later analysis re-analyzed previously published TCR beta repertoires from roughly 630 donors and added high-resolution HLA genotyping to study TCR occurrence patterns. Rather than drawing on any new phenotypic data, the later analysis identified candidate immune exposures from TCR beta sequences and the way those sequences occurred across donors. An earlier analysis of 587 of the donors used high-throughput TCR beta sequencing to judge whether each TCR beta V gene segment behaved as functional or pseudogenic. Donor age, sex, ethnicity and CMV serostatus were compiled alongside the repertoire data. In a later genetic analysis, genome-wide SNP genotypes for about 55% of the roughly 670 donors were used, and that subset was treated as a discovery cohort. All discovery cohort repertoires had been generated on a single sequencing platform. HLA typing covered class I and class II loci at four-digit resolution. Typing coverage differed by locus: A, B, C, DRB1 and DQB1 were typed in roughly 620-630 donors, DQA1 in about 560, DPA1 in nearly 610, and DPB1 in 450 to 480. About five DR-DQ haplotypes were treated as single units for association and clustering because of strong linkage in the cohort. Among 398 genotyped donors of the cohort, an average of around 250,000 unique TCR beta nucleotide sequences was sequenced per donor, of which about 18% were non-productive. Overall results and qualifications from the work: Because the 87-base-pair reads could not distinguish some IMGT-functional V segments, including TRBV6-2 and TRBV6-3, those segments were excluded. Most CMV-associated TCR beta chains appeared to be HLA-restricted in a later analysis, and the HLA associations seemed to be driven largely by CMV exposure. Only TCR beta chains were sequenced in this cohort, and the absence of alpha or paired-chain data limited detectable features. A few of the identified cytomegalovirus-associated TCR beta chains were confirmed in vitro to be specific for cytomegalovirus antigens. Immune exposure information for the cohort was limited to CMV serostatus. In a later genetic analysis, fewer N-insertions in productive TCRs were reported among donors in an Asian-associated ancestry cluster than the approximately 670-donor mean. A group of highly shared sequence variants was considered likely to be a technical artifact of the sequencing pipeline. Specific HLA alleles were associated with 16,951 TCR beta sequences at a false discovery rate of 0.05 in a later analysis. Linkage disequilibrium might explain the correlated functional status among segregating V segments, but an unknown experimental factor could not be ruled out. Broadly in line with IMGT annotations, most TCR beta V segments showed up in productive rearrangements about 87% or about 30% of the time in an earlier analysis of 587 of the donors. According to a later analysis, TCR association rates differed among HLA loci, with DRB1 alleles showing the most associated TCRs and HLA-C alleles showing the fewest. Because HLA typing was unavailable for some donors at each locus, only the typed subset was used in association tests. A further reported finding was that TCR beta sequences accurately predicted the HLA-A and HLA-B alleles for most subjects in the first cohort. V-gene and J-gene trimming of TCR beta chains was associated with a missense DCLRE1C variant in a later genetic analysis, and the association was replicated in an independent cohort. A later analysis reported that several top co-occurrence clusters appeared linked to parvovirus B19, influenza, CMV and Epstein-Barr virus. Assigning TCR associations to individual alleles was difficult when HLA alleles, especially DR and DQ, strongly co-occurred. The study listed around 160 TCR beta chains as associated with cytomegalovirus. The earlier analysis of approximately 540 of the donors excluded over 15 rarely observed V segments, including chromosome 9 orphons, because counts were too low. Cytomegalovirus status was reported to be diagnosed by the classifier with high specificity and sensitivity in both the original and validation cohorts. While some public TCRs were present in many individuals, most TCR sequences turned up only very rarely across donors. According to the authors, the approach could potentially be generalized to other disease states and immunological phenotypes. In a later analysis, HLA-associated TCR beta chains showed more clonal expansion and lower generation probabilities than non-associated chains that were equally common. Sequencing depth was assumed to be roughly uniform across donors in the presence/absence analyses, though that assumption may not hold.

Library generation was performed with the immunoSEQ multiplex PCR assay. For the multiplex PCR, a mixture combining 60 forward primers for TCR Vbeta segments and 13 reverse primers for TCR Jbeta segments was used. A multiplex PCR assay on genomic DNA amplified the CDR3 region of rearranged TCR beta genes. Amplified TCR beta libraries were sequenced as 87-base-pair reads on the Illumina HiSeq System. In the paper's pipeline: A later analysis counted 65 million to 90 million unique TCR beta chains across the roughly 700 repertoires, and 9 million to 14 million of these chains were shared by at least two donors. Raw reads were error-corrected and collapsed into unique sequences with a nearest-neighbor algorithm that merged closely related sequences to remove PCR and sequencing errors. V, D and J gene segments were assigned by aligning CDR3 sequences to IMGT reference sequences. For a sequence to be retained, a match of at least six nucleotides to both a V gene segment and a J gene segment was required. Rearrangements were classified as productive when the CDR3 lacked stop codons and remained in frame with V and J, and all other rearrangements were classified as non-productive. CDR3 was defined according to IMGT convention as the region running from the second conserved V-encoded cysteine to the conserved J-encoded phenylalanine. Sequences without an unambiguous match to a single V gene segment were excluded from the earlier analysis of approximately 560 of the donors. An earlier analysis of 587 of the donors classified V segments as functional when productive rearrangements were above 56.7% and as segregating when the standard deviation between donors was above 5%. To diagnose cytomegalovirus status from the catalog of TCR beta chain sequences, a statistical classification framework was built. In a later analysis, TCR nucleotide sequences were compared against IMGT/GENE-DB human TR gene sequences so that V and J genes could be assigned. Using the TCRdist pipeline, a later analysis assigned CDR3 sequences along with most-parsimonious VDJ recombination scenarios. In a later analysis, each TCR beta chain was defined by its CDR3 amino acid sequence together with its V-gene family, and reads without a unique V-gene family were excluded. To address suspected cross-contamination and a sequencing artifact, a later analysis removed roughly 640 highly shared, low-generation-probability nucleotide sequences. In a later analysis, a clonal expansion index for each public chain was calculated from normalized within-repertoire ranks of inferred template counts. In a later analysis, generation probabilities were computed using a VDJ recombination model fitted to out-of-frame rearrangements, and the results were checked against IGoR. In a later analysis, TCR-TCR, TCR-HLA and TCR-CMV co-occurrence was scored with hypergeometric tests, and a repertoire-size bias correction was applied to TCR pairs. To estimate false discovery rates, a later analysis permuted the HLA or CMV assignments 20 times. In a later analysis, co-occurring TCRs were grouped with DBSCAN, and TCRdist sequence similarity was added when clustering was performed within HLA-allele-positive subsets. Co-occurrence clustering excluded repertoires with fewer than 30,000 or more than 120,000 public chains, plus five with anomalous nucleotide sharing. Entries here come from immuneACCESS through TCRdb and include only in-frame sequences with V and J called. Some clones fail to appear in such tables; in the studies checked, an unresolved V gene covers under half of the shortfall, and the cause of the remainder is unknown. V, J and clone size are taken as reported in that table, and D and trimming were inferred from the DNA itself. A total of over 200,000 clones appear in this sample, over 75% of them only once. The top ten clones comprise about 1.2% of the sample.

The cohort was made up of 666 healthy bone marrow donors. At the time of sampling, every cohort member was nominally healthy, though immune exposures that went unrecorded were likely present. Of the roughly 620 cohort members, about 280 had positive CMV serostatus and about 360 had negative CMV serostatus, and CMV serostatus was not recorded for the donor. Every donor gave a peripheral blood sample, and the peripheral blood mononuclear cells from that sample were used for TCR beta sequencing. Genomic DNA was extracted from the blood cell samples with the Qiagen DNeasy Blood Extraction Kit. About this clone itself: Its cognate antigen has yet to be identified. Base qualities are not at hand, and no much larger clone is one base apart.

Taken from cysteine to phenylalanine, the CDR3 has 13 residues. The read is trimmed to its CDR3 DNA, 39 bases read in frame from base 1. Reading the germline V gene gives CDR1 SGDLS and CDR2 YYNGEE. A distance of 10 bases separates the germline ends of V and J, which lose 0 bases and 7 bases respectively. The clonotype comes from a human donor in good health. The sequence links TRBV9 to TRBJ1-2; a weak D assignment points to TRBD1 (6 bases agree). Sample: PBMCs. The DNA sequence is TGTGCCAGCAGCGTAGATAGAGGGGGTGGCTACACCTTC. It encodes CASSVDRGGGYTF.